A selection of T cell receptor beta chains follows, all from one sample in a study of CD8 T cells in ankylosing spondylitis. TCRdb reprocessed the 5' RACE reads via MiXCR and lists one record per CDR3 protein. Of under 300,000 distinct CDR3 sequences in the sample, around 10% were seen once. Source material: blood, either unsorted or a sorted T cell fraction (not recorded which). These receptors all come from a male donor with ankylosing spondylitis or in good health (not recorded which). The CDR3 runs from the conserved cysteine through the conserved F or W. Each record gives: D gene, J gene, V gene, clone size, CDR3 protein, CDR3 DNA. A D gene is named only where the DNA matches it firmly. Where a row states a size, it is once, few, many or the class of an expanded clone; other rows omit it.

d_call: TRBD2
j_call: TRBJ2-1
v_call: TRBV28
clone_size: .
cdr3_aa: CASSNPRGVAEGSYNEQFF
cdr3_nt: TGTGCCAGCAGTAACCCGCGGGGGGTAGCCGAAGGTTCCTACAATGAGCAGTTCTTC

d_call: .
j_call: TRBJ2-4
v_call: TRBV12-3/TRBV12-4
clone_size: many
cdr3_aa: CASSFYGLQLENIQYF
cdr3_nt: TGTGCCAGCAGTTTCTATGGACTCCAACTAGAAAACATTCAGTACTTC

d_call: TRBD1
j_call: TRBJ2-5
v_call: TRBV20-1
clone_size: many
cdr3_aa: CSATRTGGWETQYF
cdr3_nt: TGCAGTGCAACACGGACAGGGGGTTGGGAGACCCAGTACTTC

d_call: .
j_call: TRBJ1-2
v_call: TRBV7-6
clone_size: many
cdr3_aa: CASSPLEGGYTF
cdr3_nt: TGTGCCAGCAGCCCACTAGAGGGAGGCTACACCTTC

d_call: .
j_call: TRBJ2-1
v_call: TRBV29-1
clone_size: many
cdr3_aa: CSVANYNEQFF
cdr3_nt: TGCAGCGTTGCCAATTACAATGAGCAGTTCTTC

d_call: TRBD2
j_call: TRBJ2-3
v_call: TRBV7-6
clone_size: many
cdr3_aa: CASSWTSGTDTQYF
cdr3_nt: TGTGCCAGCAGCTGGACTAGCGGCACAGATACGCAGTATTTT

d_call: .
j_call: TRBJ2-4
v_call: TRBV29-1
clone_size: .
cdr3_aa: CSVEEAGVNIQYF
cdr3_nt: TGCAGCGTTGAGGAGGCAGGCGTAAACATTCAGTACTTC

d_call: .
j_call: TRBJ1-1
v_call: TRBV5-1
clone_size: many
cdr3_aa: CASRSGAPDEAFF
cdr3_nt: TGCGCCAGCAGGTCGGGGGCGCCTGATGAAGCTTTCTTT

d_call: TRBD1
j_call: TRBJ2-3
v_call: TRBV5-1
clone_size: many
cdr3_aa: CASSWTGTDTQYF
cdr3_nt: TGCGCCAGCAGCTGGACAGGGACAGATACGCAGTATTTT

d_call: .
j_call: TRBJ2-7
v_call: TRBV6-2/TRBV6-3
clone_size: .
cdr3_aa: CASSYLGDKTWGQYF
cdr3_nt: TGTGCCAGCAGTTACTTAGGCGACAAGACGTGGGGGCAGTACTTC

d_call: .
j_call: TRBJ1-1
v_call: TRBV6-5
clone_size: many
cdr3_aa: CASSYTLLQGWTEAFF
cdr3_nt: TGTGCCAGCAGTTACACCTTGCTCCAGGGATGGACTGAAGCTTTCTTT

d_call: .
j_call: TRBJ2-3
v_call: TRBV6-5
clone_size: .
cdr3_aa: CASSSVGLTQYF
cdr3_nt: TGTGCCAGCAGTTCTGTCGGACTAACGCAGTATTTT

d_call: .
j_call: TRBJ2-7
v_call: TRBV20-1
clone_size: once
cdr3_aa: CSARDPRTVYEQYF
cdr3_nt: TGCAGTGCTAGAGATCCCAGAACGGTCTACGAGCAGTACTTC

d_call: TRBD2
j_call: TRBJ2-3
v_call: TRBV29-1
clone_size: .
cdr3_aa: CSVEEGDTSGVTDTQYF
cdr3_nt: TGCAGCGTTGAAGAGGGGGATACTAGCGGGGTTACAGATACGCAGTATTTT

d_call: TRBD1
j_call: TRBJ2-7
v_call: TRBV10-2
clone_size: .
cdr3_aa: CASSPLDRGLAEQYF
cdr3_nt: TGCGCCAGCAGTCCTTTGGACAGGGGGCTGGCCGAGCAGTACTTC

d_call: TRBD1
j_call: TRBJ2-3
v_call: TRBV20-1
clone_size: few
cdr3_aa: CSARAGTGAFDTQYF
cdr3_nt: TGCAGTGCTAGAGCCGGGACAGGGGCTTTTGATACGCAGTATTTT

d_call: .
j_call: TRBJ2-3
v_call: TRBV12-3/TRBV12-4
clone_size: many
cdr3_aa: CASRRDPQDTQYF
cdr3_nt: TGTGCCAGCCGACGGGACCCCCAAGATACGCAGTATTTT

d_call: .
j_call: TRBJ2-1
v_call: TRBV20-1
clone_size: .
cdr3_aa: CSARDLATSSYNEQFF
cdr3_nt: TGCAGTGCTAGAGATCTAGCGACAAGCTCCTACAATGAGCAGTTCTTC

d_call: TRBD1
j_call: TRBJ2-6
v_call: TRBV29-1
clone_size: .
cdr3_aa: CSVPGQGPGANVLTF
cdr3_nt: TGCAGCGTCCCGGGACAGGGGCCCGGGGCCAACGTCCTGACTTTC

d_call: TRBD2
j_call: TRBJ2-1
v_call: TRBV11-2
clone_size: .
cdr3_aa: CASSLGRGGRYNEQFF
cdr3_nt: TGTGCCAGCAGCTTAGGGCGGGGGGGCAGGTACAATGAGCAGTTCTTC

d_call: TRBD2
j_call: TRBJ2-7
v_call: TRBV20-1
clone_size: few
cdr3_aa: CSASGTSVGGEIGSEQYF
cdr3_nt: TGCAGTGCTTCCGGGACTAGCGTAGGCGGGGAGATTGGTTCCGAGCAGTACTTC

d_call: .
j_call: TRBJ2-2
v_call: TRBV29-1
clone_size: many
cdr3_aa: CSVLATNTGELFF
cdr3_nt: TGCAGCGTTCTAGCTACGAACACCGGGGAGCTGTTTTTT

d_call: .
j_call: TRBJ1-4
v_call: TRBV6-1
clone_size: few
cdr3_aa: CASQRTATNEKLFF
cdr3_nt: TGTGCCAGCCAGAGAACTGCAACTAATGAAAAACTGTTTTTT

d_call: .
j_call: TRBJ2-3
v_call: TRBV29-1
clone_size: many
cdr3_aa: CSVETGSGTDTQYF
cdr3_nt: TGCAGCGTTGAAACCGGGAGTGGCACAGATACGCAGTATTTT

d_call: .
j_call: TRBJ2-5
v_call: TRBV7-7
clone_size: many
cdr3_aa: CASSLGGQAPSAQYF
cdr3_nt: TGTGCCAGCAGCTTAGGAGGGCAGGCGCCTAGTGCCCAGTACTTC

d_call: .
j_call: TRBJ2-7
v_call: TRBV25-1
clone_size: many
cdr3_aa: CASSDTGPPSYEQYF
cdr3_nt: TGTGCCAGCAGTGACACGGGTCCCCCAAGCTACGAGCAGTACTTC

d_call: .
j_call: TRBJ1-3
v_call: TRBV3-1
clone_size: many
cdr3_aa: CASGLLSSGNTIYF
cdr3_nt: TGTGCCAGCGGCCTTTTGAGCTCTGGAAACACCATATATTTT

d_call: TRBD2
j_call: TRBJ2-2
v_call: TRBV11-2
clone_size: .
cdr3_aa: CASSLGISGGGELFF
cdr3_nt: TGTGCCAGCAGCTTAGGAATTAGCGGGGGCGGGGAGCTGTTTTTT

d_call: .
j_call: TRBJ2-2
v_call: TRBV2
clone_size: few
cdr3_aa: CAGNLGVGELFF
cdr3_nt: TGTGCCGGGAATCTTGGAGTCGGGGAGCTGTTTTTT

d_call: .
j_call: TRBJ2-1
v_call: TRBV6-5
clone_size: many
cdr3_aa: CASSYTGGAEREQFF
cdr3_nt: TGTGCCAGCAGTTACACGGGCGGAGCTGAACGGGAGCAGTTCTTC

d_call: TRBD1
j_call: TRBJ2-3
v_call: TRBV5-1
clone_size: many
cdr3_aa: CASSLDRGGTDTQYF
cdr3_nt: TGCGCCAGCAGCTTGGACAGGGGGGGCACAGATACGCAGTATTTT

d_call: TRBD2
j_call: TRBJ2-2
v_call: TRBV27
clone_size: few
cdr3_aa: CASSQAGGGVGELFF
cdr3_nt: TGTGCCAGCAGTCAGGCGGGAGGAGGCGTCGGGGAGCTGTTTTTT

d_call: .
j_call: TRBJ2-2
v_call: TRBV9
clone_size: .
cdr3_aa: CASSVVSNTGELFF
cdr3_nt: TGTGCCAGCAGCGTAGTTTCTAACACCGGGGAGCTGTTTTTT

d_call: TRBD1
j_call: TRBJ2-3
v_call: TRBV10-3
clone_size: few
cdr3_aa: CAISEGQEGTDTQYF
cdr3_nt: TGTGCCATCAGTGAAGGACAGGAGGGCACAGATACGCAGTATTTT

d_call: .
j_call: TRBJ1-2
v_call: TRBV18
clone_size: .
cdr3_aa: CASSPGAGGLYGYTF
cdr3_nt: TGTGCCAGCTCACCAGGGGCCGGGGGACTCTATGGCTACACCTTC

d_call: TRBD2
j_call: TRBJ2-1
v_call: TRBV5-1
clone_size: many
cdr3_aa: CASSPGTSGGSEQFF
cdr3_nt: TGCGCCAGCAGCCCCGGGACTAGCGGGGGGAGTGAGCAGTTCTTC

d_call: .
j_call: TRBJ1-2
v_call: TRBV6-6
clone_size: many
cdr3_aa: CASTEGFGYTF
cdr3_nt: TGTGCCAGCACCGAGGGGTTTGGCTACACCTTC

d_call: TRBD2
j_call: TRBJ2-3
v_call: TRBV28
clone_size: many
cdr3_aa: CASSLERGPTDTQYF
cdr3_nt: TGTGCCAGCAGTTTAGAGCGGGGTCCGACAGATACGCAGTATTTT

d_call: .
j_call: TRBJ1-4
v_call: TRBV20-1
clone_size: many
cdr3_aa: CSARSRSSGGLFF
cdr3_nt: TGCAGTGCTAGATCCCGAAGCTCCGGGGGATTGTTTTTT

d_call: TRBD2
j_call: TRBJ2-2
v_call: TRBV29-1
clone_size: many
cdr3_aa: CSVETGTSGYLTGELFF
cdr3_nt: TGCAGCGTTGAAACCGGGACTAGCGGGTACCTCACCGGGGAGCTGTTTTTT

d_call: .
j_call: TRBJ1-1
v_call: TRBV29-1
clone_size: .
cdr3_aa: CSAHPGGRTEAFF
cdr3_nt: TGCAGCGCCCACCCGGGGGGGAGGACTGAAGCTTTCTTT

d_call: .
j_call: TRBJ2-3
v_call: TRBV4-1
clone_size: many
cdr3_aa: CASSQGAYMEGDTQYF
cdr3_nt: TGCGCCAGCAGCCAAGGCGCCTACATGGAAGGAGATACGCAGTATTTT

d_call: TRBD2
j_call: TRBJ2-3
v_call: TRBV9
clone_size: few
cdr3_aa: CASSVLAGGRGDTQYF
cdr3_nt: TGTGCCAGCAGCGTCCTAGCGGGGGGGAGAGGAGATACGCAGTATTTT

d_call: .
j_call: TRBJ2-3
v_call: TRBV2
clone_size: few
cdr3_aa: CASSGAGGGTQYF
cdr3_nt: TGTGCCAGCAGTGGGGCAGGGGGGGGTACGCAGTATTTT

d_call: .
j_call: TRBJ1-6
v_call: TRBV11-2
clone_size: many
cdr3_aa: CASSLGRGVRPLHF
cdr3_nt: TGTGCCAGCAGCTTAGGCAGGGGAGTTCGACCCCTCCACTTT